The 32 T cell receptor beta chains below come from one sample, sequenced in a study of shared clonotypes between healthy human individuals. Only in-frame clones appear in the TCRdb table, and some are missing; sequencing was by immunoSEQ multiplex PCR. The sample shows about 680,000 clones, approximately 75% of them seen only once. Sequenced sample: memory CD4+ T cells sorted from blood. The sample's subset: CD45RA-negative fraction. All receptors come from a woman aged 25-40 years in good health.

V and J are TRBV5-1 and TRBJ2-1; the match to TRBD2 covers 14 bases. Germline assignment: CDR1 SGHRS and CDR2 YFSETQ. This CDR3 region has 17 residues. Germline trimming cut 3 bases from V and 7 bases from J; bases unmatched to any gene: 9. CDR3 residues: CASSSGTSGRKGNEQFF. CDR3 DNA: TGCGCCAGCAGCTCCGGGACTAGCGGGAGAAAGGGGAATGAGCAGTTCTTC.

This clone has just a few counts. This chain connects TRBV21-1 to TRBJ2-7; TRBD2, the D gene given by the table, was not confirmed from the DNA. TRBV21-1 corresponds to a pseudogene. The CDR3 totals 18 residues. The CDR3 loop is CASSKVSGLAGVGREQYF. The CDR3 bases are TGTGCCAGCAGCAAAGTGTCGGGACTAGCGGGAGTTGGGCGCGAGCAGTACTTC.

This clone has only a few counts. The V call is TRBV5-4, the J call TRBJ2-5; TRBD2 matches 13 bases. The trim removed 5 bases at V and 2 bases at J, leaving 12 bases unmatched. CDR3 length: 18 residues. CDR1 and CDR2 from the germline V gene are SGHNT and YYREEE (reference sequence). As DNA, the CDR3 is TGTGCCAGCAGTGGAACCCCACTAGCGGGAGGGCTTCAAGAGACCCAGTACTTC. Its protein product is CASSGTPLAGGLQETQYF.

This clone has more than one count but fewer than ten. Other DNA sequences in the same sample also yield this CDR3. This chain connects TRBV20-1 to TRBJ2-1; D is unclear. Germline V gene sequence: CDR1 DFQATT, CDR2 SNEGSKA (reference sequence). Trimming took off 6 bases at V and 2 bases at J, with 5 bases between the two ends. The CDR3 runs 11 residues. In DNA form, the CDR3 reads TGCAGTGCCAGACCCTACAATGAGCAGTTCTTC. It yields the protein CSARPYNEQFF.

The chain carries TRBV28 and TRBJ1-5, with 9 bases identical to TRBD1. The CDR3 loop spans 15 amino acids. CDR1 MDHEN and CDR2 SYDVKM come from the germline V gene. The trim removed 6 bases at V and 2 bases at J, leaving 5 bases unmatched. The CDR3 reads CASRPQGARNQPQHF. The CDR3 nucleotides read TGTGCCAGCAGGCCACAGGGGGCCCGCAATCAGCCCCAGCATTTT. The whole variable domain, filled in from reference TRBV28 and TRBJ1-5, reads DVKVTQSSRYLVKRTGEKVFLECVQDMDHENMFWYRQDPGLGLRLIYFSYDVKMKEKGDIPEGYSVSREKKERFSLILESASTNQTSMYLCASRPQGARNQPQHFGDGTRLSIL.

The chain joins TRBV11-2 to TRBJ1-4; 7 nucleotides line up with TRBD1. With V trimmed by 4 bases and J by 4 bases, 9 bases remained unmatched. The germline V gene encodes CDR1 SGHAT and CDR2 FQNNGV. The CDR3 runs 16 residues. The CDR3 loop reads CASSSLKGQLNEKLFF. DNA of the CDR3: TGTGCCAGCAGCTCACTGAAGGGACAGCTTAATGAAAAACTGTTTTTT.

The chain employs TRBV27 and TRBJ2-5; D not certain. TRBJ2-7 explains the end of the DNA better; the J call may be wrong. Germline CDR1 MNHEY, CDR2 SMNVEV (reference sequence). The CDR3 sequence is 13 residues long. The CDR3 DNA reads TGTGCCAGCAGTCAACCGCCAAGATACGAGCAGTACTTC. Translation gives CASSQPPRYEQYF.

The chain couples TRBV27 to TRBJ1-5; perhaps TRBD1 as D (5 bases). The CDR3 consists of 15 residues. Germline values: CDR1 MNHEY, CDR2 SMNVEV (reference sequence). V lost 5 bases and J 2 bases, leaving 13 bases between the germline ends. This CDR3 is CASSEPGLGNQPQHF. CDR3 bases: TGTGCCAGCAGTGAACCGGGACTAGGCAATCAGCCCCAGCATTTT.

The chain employs TRBV28 and TRBJ1-5, with 10 positions matching TRBD1. The V and J ends lost 2 bases and 4 bases, in that order; junction bases with no gene match: 2. The CDR3 loop spans 15 amino acids. Germline V CDR1 and CDR2: MDHEN, SYDVKM. Here the CDR3 reads CASSLKGQGNQPQHF. DNA of the CDR3: TGTGCCAGCAGTTTAAAGGGACAGGGGAATCAGCCCCAGCATTTT.

The chain couples TRBV5-6 to TRBJ2-7, with 9 bases matching TRBD2. This CDR3 contains 14 residues. V lost 5 bases and J lost 2; bases outside the gene matches: 5. Per germline, CDR1 SGHDT and CDR2 YYEEEE. The CDR3 loop is CASSLAGAPYEQYF. Written as DNA, the CDR3 is TGTGCCAGCAGTTTAGCGGGAGCCCCCTACGAGCAGTACTTC.

This rearrangement joins TRBV21-1 to TRBJ1-4. TRBV21-1 is a pseudogene segment. This CDR3 contains 14 residues. CDR3 nucleotides: TGTGCCAGCAGGGAGAGGTCGGCTAATGAAAAACTGTTTTTT. Amino acids: CASRERSANEKLFF.

The chain links TRBV5-4 to TRBJ1-1; D unclear. The V gene lost 8 bases and the J gene lost 4 bases, with 9 bases spanning the gap. CDR3 length: 11 amino acids. The germline V gene encodes CDR1 SGHNT and CDR2 YYREEE (reference sequence). The CDR3 loop is CARPEGTEAFF. As DNA, the CDR3 is TGTGCCAGACCAGAGGGCACTGAAGCTTTCTTT.

The rearrangement links TRBV6-1 to TRBJ2-7; 7 bases are shared with TRBD1. The V segment lost 4 bases and the J segment 1 base; nucleotides outside the gene matches: 10. CDR3 length equals 16 residues. Per the germline V gene, CDR1 is MNHNS and CDR2 is SASEGT. The CDR3 coding sequence is TGTGCCAGCAGTGTTGCACCGGGACAGCCTTCCTACGAGCAGTACTTC. Translating gives CASSVAPGQPSYEQYF.

This sequence joins TRBV7-2 and TRBJ1-2, with D possibly matching TRBD1 (5 bases). The germline CDR1 and CDR2 sequences are SGHTA and FQGNSA. V was pared by 7 bases and J by 0 bases, with 15 bases between. This CDR3 contains 15 residues. In DNA, the CDR3 is TGTGCCAGCACCTTCGGCCCCAGGGCTAACTATGGCTACACCTTC. This gives the protein CASTFGPRANYGYTF.

V is TRBV5-6 and J is TRBJ2-5, with TRBD1 matching 8 bases. The J call is uncertain, as TRBJ2-7 better fits the DNA end. The CDR3 sequence is 15 residues long. CDR1 is SGHDT, CDR2 YYEEEE, per germline. CDR3: CASREVGQGIHEQYF. The CDR3 DNA follows: TGTGCCAGCCGGGAAGTAGGACAGGGAATCCACGAGCAGTACTTC.

The chain employs TRBV7-8 and TRBJ1-1; 8 bases agree with TRBD1. V trimming: 4 bases; J trimming: 4 bases; junction bases outside the gene matches: 5. Per germline, CDR1 SGHVS and CDR2 FQNEAQ. The CDR3 has 14 residues. The DNA of the CDR3 is TGTGCCAGCAGCTACCAACAGGGGGGCACTGAAGCTTTCTTT. This codes for CASSYQQGGTEAFF.

The rearrangement joins TRBV15 to TRBJ2-3; 10 bases fit TRBD2. CDR3 size: 15 residues. The germline CDR1 and CDR2 sequences are LNHNV and YYDKDF (reference sequence). The V segment lost 6 bases and the J segment 1 base; nucleotides outside the gene matches: 4. CDR3 in amino acids: CATSYGTSGTDTQYF. The CDR3 DNA follows: TGTGCCACCAGTTACGGGACTAGCGGCACAGATACGCAGTATTTT.

This chain uses TRBV29-1 with TRBJ1-3, with TRBD1 identical over 9 bases. The germline V gene has CDR1 SQVTM and CDR2 ANQGSEA. V was pared by 7 bases and J by 0 bases, with 13 bases of the junction left unmatched. CDR3 length equals 17 residues. For the CDR3, the DNA is TGCAGCGCCTGGACAGGGGACAACAAACCCTCTGGAAACACCATATATTTT. It yields the protein CSAWTGDNKPSGNTIYF.

This clone appeared once. The V and J genes are TRBV7-7 and TRBJ1-1; unclear D gene. Trimming cost V 2 bases and J 1 base, with 5 bases left between them. The V gene's germline CDR1 is SSHAT and CDR2 FNYEAQ (reference sequence). This CDR3 comprises 13 residues. Here the CDR3 reads CASSLYPNTEAFF. CDR3 nucleotides: TGTGCCAGCAGCTTATACCCGAACACTGAAGCTTTCTTT.

This clone was picked up many times. The chain couples TRBV25-1 to TRBJ1-5, with D hard to call. The CDR3 loop spans 15 amino acids. Germline V gene lookup returns CDR1 MGHDK and CDR2 SYGVNS. Trimming removed 3 bases from V and 4 bases from J, with 13 bases in between. This CDR3 is CASSDTLNGNQPQHF. CDR3 bases: TGTGCCAGCAGTGATACCCTCAACGGGAATCAGCCCCAGCATTTT.

The gene calls are TRBV19 and TRBJ2-1, with 12 bases matching TRBD2. CDR1 and CDR2 (germline): LNHDA, SQIVND (reference sequence). V gave up 6 bases and J gave up 5 bases; unmatched junction bases: 11. The CDR3 is 17 amino acids. The CDR3 bases are TGTGCCAGTAGCTGGACTAGCGGGGTTGGGGGTGACAATGAGCAGTTCTTC. Its protein product is CASSWTSGVGGDNEQFF.

V usage is TRBV5-4 and J usage is TRBJ2-2; D could derive from TRBD1 or TRBD2 (7 bases each). The V and J ends lost 10 bases and 4 bases respectively, with 23 bases between them. In germline, CDR1 is SGHNT, CDR2 YYREEE (reference sequence). The CDR3 covers 16 residues. Written as DNA, the CDR3 is TGTGCCTCCACGGTTAGCGGGCAGGGGGGCACCGGGGAGCTGTTTTTT. Residues: CASTVSGQGGTGELFF.

About this clone: Other DNA sequences in this specimen translate into the identical CDR3. The chain carries TRBV6-5 and TRBJ1-5; D ambiguous. V lost 0 bases and J lost 3, with 9 bases in between. The CDR3 has 15 amino acids. Germline CDR1 MNHEY, CDR2 SVGAGI. The CDR3 DNA sequence: TGTGCCAGCAGTTACTCAGGAGGCTTCAATCAGCCCCAGCATTTT. It is translated as CASSYSGGFNQPQHF.

This chain joins TRBV11-2 and TRBJ2-5, with 12 bases aligning to TRBD2. Germline values: CDR1 SGHAT, CDR2 FQNNGV. After removal of 1 base from V and 1 base from J, the junction contained 4 bases not matched to a gene. There are 17 residues in the CDR3. CDR3 nucleotides: TGTGCCAGCAGCTTAGGGGGACTAGCGGGTGCCCAAGAGACCCAGTACTTC. Translation gives CASSLGGLAGAQETQYF.

Comments on this clone: Other DNA sequences of this sample code for an identical CDR3. The gene calls are TRBV30 and TRBJ2-2, with D uncertain. Trimming stripped 5 bases from V and 1 base from J, with 8 bases between. The CDR3 totals 13 residues. The germline CDR1 and CDR2 sequences are GTSNPN and SVGIG (reference sequence). Here the CDR3 reads CAWSRLNTGELFF. DNA of the CDR3: TGTGCCTGGTCTCGTTTGAACACCGGGGAGCTGTTTTTT.

Concerning this clone itself: This is likely an artifact of a read error, given a far larger clone one base away. This sample includes further DNA sequences coding for the same CDR3. V gene TRBV28 combines with J gene TRBJ2-7, with D possibly being TRBD1 (5 bases). This CDR3 is built from 14 residues. The V and J ends lost 3 bases and 2 bases respectively, with 11 bases between them. Germline values: CDR1 MDHEN, CDR2 SYDVKM. CDR3 in amino acids: CASSFSQGTYEQYF. The CDR3 DNA reads as TGTGCCAGCAGTTTTAGCCAGGGCACCTACGAGCAGTACTTC. The full variable domain, its missing parts supplied by reference TRBV28 and TRBJ2-7, is DVKVTQSSRYLVKRTGEKVFLECVQDMDHENMFWYRQDPGLGLRLIYFSYDVKMKEKGDIPEGYSVSREKKERFSLILESASTNQTSMYLCASSFSQGTYEQYFGPGTRLTVT.

The chain joins TRBV5-4 to TRBJ2-7; D unresolved. Per the germline V gene, CDR1 is SGHNT and CDR2 is YYREEE (reference sequence). The CDR3 runs 14 residues. Trimming removed 2 bases at V and 6 bases at J, with 15 bases between. The CDR3 here is CASSLVPLFSEQYF. The DNA for the CDR3 is TGTGCCAGCAGCTTAGTACCGCTGTTCAGCGAGCAGTACTTC. The variable domain in full, with the rest retrieved from reference TRBV5-4 and TRBJ2-7, is ETGVTQSPTHLIKTRGQQVTLRCSSQSGHNTVSWYQQALGQGPQFIFQYYREEENGRGNFPPRFSGLQFPNYSSELNVNALELDDSALYLCASSLVPLFSEQYFGPGTRLTVT.

The chain combines TRBV5-1 with TRBJ1-5; D is uncertain. The CDR3 has 13 amino acids. Looked up from germline, CDR1 is SGHRS and CDR2 is YFSETQ. The V and J ends lost 0 bases and 7 bases respectively, with 8 bases between them. In DNA, the CDR3 is TGCGCCAGCAGCTTGGGGGTGCGGCAGCCCCAGCATTTT. Protein sequence: CASSLGVRQPQHF.

This clone was recorded a few times. This sequence joins TRBV7-9 and TRBJ2-2; 9 nucleotides line up with TRBD1. V lost 5 bases, J lost 5 bases, and 12 bases stayed unmatched. Germline V lookup: CDR1 SEHNR, CDR2 FQNEAQ (reference sequence). The length of the CDR3 is 17 residues. CDR3 protein: CASSPARGQGETGELFF. CDR3 coding DNA: TGTGCCAGCAGCCCCGCGCGGGGACAGGGTGAAACCGGGGAGCTGTTTTTT.

This clone was detected only a few times. The genes are TRBV5-4 and TRBJ2-3; TRBD2 aligns across 10 bases. After removal of 5 bases from V and 2 bases from J, the junction contained 5 bases not matched to a gene. CDR3 length equals 15 residues. Germline CDR1 SGHNT, CDR2 YYREEE (reference sequence). The CDR3: CASRRTSGPTDTQYF. The CDR3 bases are TGTGCCAGCAGACGGACTAGCGGTCCCACAGATACGCAGTATTTT.

At least ten counts were recorded for this clone. In DNA, the CDR3 is TGCGCCAGCAGCTTTGGGGGGATGGTCAACACTGAAGCTTTCTTT. It specifies CASSFGGMVNTEAFF. The chain combines TRBV5-1 with TRBJ1-1, with D possibly being TRBD1 (5 bases). This CDR3 is built from 15 residues. Germline assignment: CDR1 SGHRS and CDR2 YFSETQ. V was trimmed by 2 bases and J by 2 bases, leaving 13 bases between them.

The chain recombines TRBV7-9 with TRBJ2-7, with 9 bases lining up with TRBD1. V shed 8 bases and J 5 bases; nucleotides not matched to a gene: 4. Germline V gene data show CDR1 as SEHNR and CDR2 as FQNEAQ (reference sequence). The length of the CDR3 is 12 residues. In DNA form, the CDR3 reads TGTGCCAGCGGGACAGGGCGTGACGAGCAGTACTTC. Its translation is CASGTGRDEQYF.